This paragraph covers one T cell receptor (beta chain) sequence. Germline assignment: CDR1 SQVTM and CDR2 ANQGSEA. The CDR3 runs to 12 residues. Trimming removed 4 bases from V and 4 bases from J; junction bases left unmatched: 3. The repertoire was sequenced with immunoSEQ multiplex PCR; TCRdb's copy has only in-frame clones and lacks some. The table has about 170,000 clones, 93% seen once; the top ten hold 3.5% to 4.5%. This specimen comes from a study of T cell responses to AZD1222 COVID-19 vaccine. The chain recombines TRBV29-1 with TRBJ1-1; 7 bases are shared with TRBD1. This material consisted of peripheral blood, taken on day 0 of AZD1222 vaccination. The sequence came from an adult in good health. DNA of the CDR3: TGCAGCGTTGCCCGGACAGGCACTGAAGCTTTCTTT. Its translation: CSVARTGTEAFF.